The clone carrying this T cell receptor beta chain came up many times. The antigen remains undetermined. The data were taken from a study of regulatory T cells in long-lasting Graves disease. Trimming took 5 bases from V and 0 from J; bases not matched to a gene: 6. The CDR3 is 15 residues long. Germline lookup yields CDR1 MDHEN and CDR2 SYDVKM. For TCR beta, libraries came from iRepertoire HTBI primers and Arm-PCR of CDR3 regions. MiXCR was run by TCRdb on the multiplex PCR reads, yielding one entry per CDR3 protein. Among approximately 400,000 distinct CDR3 sequences listed, roughly 12% were seen once. Documented time point: newly diagnosed GD, antithyroid drugs for less than 3 months. The TCR library was made from RNA extracted from PBMCs. In each case, Graves' disease was diagnosed per American Thyroid Association guidelines. Overall study findings and caveats: Results may be inaccurate due to the small sample size.

These data were also filed under a second study, of T cells in Graves' hyperthyroidism and ophthalmopathy. From that report: The study left out patients who had uncontrolled infection, other autoimmune disease, pregnancy or lactation. Most thyroid clonotypes expanded above 0.001 were also detected in blood.

This receptor was identified in a woman aged 18-35 years with Graves disease. The gene calls are TRBV28 and TRBJ2-5; 7 bases line up with TRBD2. The sequencing used peripheral blood mononuclear cells (PBMCs), collected at new diagnosis, from a patient treated with antithyroid drugs. The CDR3 is CASSIIGTNQETQYF. The CDR3 bases are TGTGCCAGCAGTATCATCGGGACTAACCAAGAGACCCAGTACTTC.